The source of this TCR beta chain is a study of blood T cell repertoires in COVID-19 (dated by TCRdb to 2018 to 2020). Study-level background: Samples from collaborators originated in the United States, Italy and Spain and spanned both the acute and convalescent phases of COVID-19. The material from the prospective study consisted of cDNA or gDNA derived from T cells, B-cell-depleted T cells, or PBMCs. Deeply sampled blood TCRbeta repertoires from subjects exposed to, actively infected with, or recovered from COVID-19 were included in the dataset. The repertoires were released in a freely available public database intended as a resource for research on the immune response to SARS-CoV-2. The samples were drawn from the first 160 participants of the ongoing ImmuneRACE study and from 1,254 subjects provided by 6 global collaborators. Nearly every sample came with metadata listing a de-identified subject ID, COVID-19 status, age in years and sex. Where available, HLA class I and class II types were obtained from metadata supplied by the sample provider rather than from assay-based typing.

Enrolling through a virtual design, the prospective study's participants ranged in age from roughly 18 to 100 years and lived across approximately 25 United States geographic areas. In the prospective study, cohorts were assigned on the basis of participant-reported clinical history obtained from a screening survey and a study questionnaire. Each participant in the prospective study had whole blood, serum and a nasopharyngeal or oropharyngeal swab collected by mobile phlebotomists. Additional blood draws and questionnaires over an approximately 2-month period could optionally be provided by prospective study participants. Before DNA extraction, prospective study blood samples were shipped either frozen or at room temperature. General findings and caveats noted by the study authors: How much clinical and demographic metadata was included differed by source and by participant, and the metadata was provided uncurated.

TCRbeta CDR3 regions were amplified from genomic DNA using the immunoSEQ Assay, a bias-controlled multiplex PCR. The original methods were these. Nucleated cell counts per sample were estimated from amplification of reference gene primers within the assay. To quantify the absolute abundance of each unique TCRbeta CDR3 rearrangement, sequence reads were collapsed and filtered. Productive Simpson clonality was computed per sample as the square root of Simpson's diversity index over productive rearrangements. The clones in this table, taken by TCRdb from immuneACCESS, are in-frame only. Not every clone is retained; where verified, under half of the shortfall comes from an unresolved V gene, and the cause of the rest is unknown. Clone size and the V and J calls come from that table; the DNA yielded D and trimming. This sample holds about 230,000 clones; around 88% were observed only once. Of the sample, approximately 2.3% falls within the top ten clones.

Spanning cysteine to phenylalanine, the CDR3 consists of 18 amino acids. Just CDR3 DNA is preserved here, 54 bases in frame from base 1. Looking up the germline V gene (reference sequence) yields CDR1 LGHDT and CDR2 YNNKEL. For this chain, trimming is 3 bases at the V end and 5 bases at the J end, and the number of junction bases without a gene match is 14. Points on this clone: The antigen it recognizes is unknown. No per-base quality is available; no much larger clone lies one base away.

What was sequenced was PBMCs or T cells enriched from blood (not recorded which). Here the chain combines TRBV3-1 (or the pseudogene TRBV3-2) and TRBJ2-5; 11 central bases correspond to TRBD2. The TCR comes from a woman aged 40 to 49 with acute COVID-19. The CDR3 reads as follows: CASSHPRDRLAGWETQYF. The DNA is TGTGCCAGCAGCCATCCTAGGGATAGACTAGCGGGGTGGGAGACCCAGTACTTC.